This record covers a single T cell receptor beta chain. This receptor's antigen is unknown. Base-call qualities are not available, and no considerably larger clone is one nucleotide away. Library preparation employed the immunoSEQ multiplex PCR assay. For the multiplex PCR, a mixture combining 60 forward primers for TCR Vbeta segments and 13 reverse primers for TCR Jbeta segments was used. A multiplex PCR assay on genomic DNA amplified the CDR3 region of rearranged TCR beta genes. The Illumina HiSeq System was used to sequence the amplified TCR beta libraries as 87-base-pair reads. In the paper's pipeline: Across the roughly 700 repertoires, a later analysis counted roughly 77 million unique TCR beta chains, 9 million to 14 million of which were shared by at least two donors. Raw reads were error-corrected and collapsed into unique sequences by a nearest-neighbor algorithm in which closely related sequences were merged to remove PCR and sequencing errors. V, D and J gene segments were assigned by aligning CDR3 sequences to IMGT reference sequences. For a sequence to be retained, at least a six-nucleotide match to both a V gene segment and a J gene segment was required. Rearrangements were classified as productive when the CDR3 lacked stop codons and remained in frame with V and J, and all other rearrangements were classified as non-productive. CDR3 was defined by IMGT convention, running from the second conserved V-encoded cysteine to the conserved J-encoded phenylalanine. The earlier analysis of some 600 of the donors excluded sequences that lacked an unambiguous match to a single V gene segment. An earlier analysis of roughly 590 of the donors called V segments functional above 56.7% productive rearrangements and segregating when the between-donor standard deviation exceeded 5%. To diagnose cytomegalovirus status from the catalog of TCR beta chain sequences, a statistical classification framework was built. A later analysis assigned V and J genes by comparing TCR nucleotide sequences with IMGT/GENE-DB human TR gene sequences. In a later analysis, CDR3 sequences and most-parsimonious VDJ recombination scenarios were assigned using the TCRdist pipeline. In a later analysis, each TCR beta chain was defined by its CDR3 amino acid sequence together with its V-gene family, and reads lacking a unique V-gene family were excluded. In a later analysis, 550 to 650 highly shared, low-generation-probability nucleotide sequences were removed to address suspected cross-contamination and a sequencing artifact. In a later analysis, a clonal expansion index for each public chain was calculated from normalized within-repertoire ranks of inferred template counts. Generation probabilities in a later analysis came from a VDJ recombination model fitted to out-of-frame rearrangements, and those results were checked against IGoR. In a later analysis, hypergeometric tests were used to score TCR-TCR, TCR-HLA and TCR-CMV co-occurrence, with a repertoire-size bias correction applied to TCR pairs. To estimate false discovery rates, a later analysis permuted the HLA or CMV assignments 20 times. A later analysis grouped co-occurring TCRs with DBSCAN, adding TCRdist sequence similarity when clustering within HLA-allele-positive subsets. Co-occurrence clustering excluded repertoires with fewer than 30,000 or more than 120,000 public chains, plus five with anomalous nucleotide sharing. Imported from immuneACCESS, the table was reduced by TCRdb to in-frame sequences with V and J called. These copies leave out some clones; in studies compared against another copy, an unresolved V gene accounts for under half, and the cause of the remainder is not known. Clone size and the V and J calls come from that table; the DNA yielded D and trimming. A total of 150,000 to 200,000 clones appear in this sample, 81% of them only once. 1.5% to 2% of the sample is in the top ten clones.

The cohort was made up of several hundred healthy bone marrow donors. All cohort members were sampled while nominally healthy, although unrecorded immune exposures were likely present. The donor was CMV seronegative and belonged to the group of 350 to 400 seronegative cohort members. Each donor provided a peripheral blood sample, and peripheral blood mononuclear cells were used for TCR beta sequencing. The Qiagen DNeasy Blood Extraction Kit was used to extract genomic DNA from the blood cell samples. Based on the germline V gene, the CDR1 and CDR2 sequences are SNHLY and FYNNEI. V drops 6 bases and J drops 4 bases, leaving 19 bases in between. The CDR3 runs 15 residues from the cysteine to the phenylalanine. CDR3 DNA only is kept here, 45 bases in frame from base 1. These data come from a study of cytomegalovirus exposure and HLA in healthy donors (dated by TCRdb to the late 2010s). Regarding the research as a whole: An earlier analysis of several hundred of the donors reported roughly 270 Gb of sequence data and around 110 million unique TCR beta sequences from 150 million to 200 million T cells. The study profiled the T cell repertoires of more than 500 subjects by immunosequencing and related them to cytomegalovirus serostatus. In a later genetic analysis, genome-wide SNP genotypes for about 65% of the 666 donors were used, and that subset was treated as a discovery cohort. The genetic ancestry cluster associated with self-reported Caucasian donors included approximately 85% of the roughly 400 genotyped donors. Class I and class II HLA loci were covered by the typing at four-digit resolution. Besides the first cohort of roughly 640 subjects, a separate validation cohort made up of roughly 130 different subjects was used. To study patterns of TCR occurrence, a later analysis re-analyzed previously published TCR beta repertoires from 600 to 750 donors and added high-resolution HLA genotyping. An earlier analysis of a few hundred of the donors applied high-throughput TCR beta sequencing to assess whether each TCR beta V gene segment acted as functional or pseudogenic. Across 300 to 500 genotyped donors of the cohort, an average of roughly 250,000 unique TCR beta nucleotide sequences per donor were sequenced, and roughly 20% of those sequences were non-productive. The later analysis used no new phenotypic data to find candidate immune exposures, relying instead on TCR beta sequences and their occurrence across donors. About 280 gigabases of sequencing data and 70 million to 95 million unique TCR sequences made up an early release that covered some 640 HLA-typed donors. The study was designed to test whether signatures of past pathogen exposure could be identified by cataloging public T cell receptors. Every repertoire in the discovery cohort had been generated on one and the same sequencing platform. Donor age, sex, ethnicity and CMV serostatus were collected together with the repertoire data. Typing coverage differed by locus: A, B, C, DRB1 and DQB1 were typed in roughly 620-640 donors, DQA1 in approximately 520, DPA1 in around 610, and DPB1 in 400 to 490. The study combined high-throughput TCR immunosequencing, statistical association of individual TCRs with disease status, and machine learning to predict cytomegalovirus infection status. Four to six DR-DQ haplotypes were handled as single units for association and clustering, since linkage in the cohort was strong.

Here is what the overall study found, with its caveats: A few of the identified cytomegalovirus-associated TCR beta chains were confirmed in vitro to be specific for cytomegalovirus antigens. In a later analysis, several top co-occurrence clusters were reported to appear linked to parvovirus B19, influenza, CMV and Epstein-Barr virus. Broadly in line with IMGT annotations, most TCR beta V segments showed up in productive rearrangements about 87% or about 30% of the time in an earlier analysis of several hundred of the donors. Some IMGT-functional V segments, including TRBV6-2 and TRBV6-3, could not be distinguished by the 87-base-pair reads and were therefore excluded. Because counts were too low, under 20 rarely observed V segments, including chromosome 9 orphons, were left out of the earlier analysis of a few hundred of the donors. In a later genetic analysis, fewer N-insertions in productive TCRs were reported among donors in an Asian-associated ancestry cluster than the 666-donor mean. Compared with equally common non-associated chains, HLA-associated TCR beta chains in a later analysis were more clonally expanded and had lower generation probabilities. The classifier was reported to diagnose cytomegalovirus status with high specificity and sensitivity in both the original cohort and the validation cohort. Presence/absence analyses assumed roughly uniform sequencing depth across donors, an assumption that may not hold. The sequencing pipeline was judged likely to have produced a cluster of highly shared sequence variants as a technical artifact. Only TCR beta chains were sequenced in this cohort, and the absence of alpha or paired-chain data limited detectable features. V-gene and J-gene trimming of TCR beta chains was associated with a missense DCLRE1C variant in a later genetic analysis, and the association was replicated in an independent cohort. HLA typing was unavailable for some donors at each locus, so association tests used only the typed subset. A further reported finding was that TCR beta sequences accurately predicted the HLA-A and HLA-B alleles for most subjects in the first cohort. The study gave a list of 150 to 200 TCR beta chains associated with cytomegalovirus. At a false discovery rate of 0.05, a later analysis linked some 17,000 TCR beta sequences to specific HLA alleles. Most CMV-associated TCR beta chains appeared to be HLA-restricted in a later analysis, and the HLA associations seemed to be driven largely by CMV exposure. Linkage disequilibrium might explain the correlated functional status among segregating V segments, but an unknown experimental factor could not be excluded. According to a later analysis, TCR association rates differed among HLA loci, with DRB1 alleles showing the most associated TCRs and HLA-C alleles showing the fewest. While some public TCRs were present in many individuals, most TCR sequences turned up only very rarely across donors. The only immune exposure information available for the cohort was CMV serostatus. When HLA alleles, especially DR and DQ, strongly co-occurred, TCR associations were difficult to assign to individual alleles. It was suggested by the authors that the approach could potentially be generalized to other disease states and immunological phenotypes.

The rearranged chain carries TRBV2 and TRBJ2-7; the best D guess is TRBD1, with 6 bases matching. Sequenced sample: PBMCs. The source is a man between 18 and 29 years old in good health and CMV-seronegative. This receptor has the CDR3 CASRETGFSFYEQYF. The DNA sequence is given as TGTGCCAGCAGGGAAACAGGGTTTTCTTTTTACGAGCAGTACTTC.